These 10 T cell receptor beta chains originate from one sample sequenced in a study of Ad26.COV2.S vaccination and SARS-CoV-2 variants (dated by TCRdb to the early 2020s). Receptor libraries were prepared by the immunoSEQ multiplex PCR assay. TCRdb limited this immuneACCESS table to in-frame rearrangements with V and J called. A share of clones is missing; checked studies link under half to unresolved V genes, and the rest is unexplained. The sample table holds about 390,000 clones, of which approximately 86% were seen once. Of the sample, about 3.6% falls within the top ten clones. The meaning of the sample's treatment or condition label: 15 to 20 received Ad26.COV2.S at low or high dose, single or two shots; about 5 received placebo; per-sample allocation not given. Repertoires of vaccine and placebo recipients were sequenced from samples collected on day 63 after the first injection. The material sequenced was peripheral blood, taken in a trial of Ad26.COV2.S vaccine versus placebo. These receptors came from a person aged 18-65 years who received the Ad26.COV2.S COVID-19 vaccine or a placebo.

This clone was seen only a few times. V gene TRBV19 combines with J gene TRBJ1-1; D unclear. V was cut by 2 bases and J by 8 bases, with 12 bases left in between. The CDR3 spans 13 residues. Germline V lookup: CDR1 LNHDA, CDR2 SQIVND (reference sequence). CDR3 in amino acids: CASSIRQAQEAFF. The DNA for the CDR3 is TGTGCCAGTAGTATAAGGCAGGCCCAAGAAGCTTTCTTT.

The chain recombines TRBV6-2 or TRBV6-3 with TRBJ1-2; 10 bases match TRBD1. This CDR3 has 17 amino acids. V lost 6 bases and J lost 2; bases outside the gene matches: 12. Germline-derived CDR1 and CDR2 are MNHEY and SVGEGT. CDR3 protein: CASSNSVDRGFNYGYTF. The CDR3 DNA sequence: TGTGCCAGCAGCAACTCAGTGGACAGGGGGTTCAACTATGGCTACACCTTC.

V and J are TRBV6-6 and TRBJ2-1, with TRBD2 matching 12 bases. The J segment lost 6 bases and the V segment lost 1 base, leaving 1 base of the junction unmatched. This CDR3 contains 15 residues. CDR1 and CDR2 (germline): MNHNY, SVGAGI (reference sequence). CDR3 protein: CASSYWTSGVNEQFF. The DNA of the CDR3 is TGTGCCAGCAGTTACTGGACTAGCGGGGTCAATGAGCAGTTCTTC.

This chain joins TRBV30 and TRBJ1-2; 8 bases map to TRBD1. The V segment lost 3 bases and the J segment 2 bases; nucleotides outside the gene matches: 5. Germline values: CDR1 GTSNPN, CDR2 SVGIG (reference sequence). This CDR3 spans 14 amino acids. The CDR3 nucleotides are TGTGCCTGGAGCCGGGACAGGAGCAACTATGGCTACACCTTC. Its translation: CAWSRDRSNYGYTF.

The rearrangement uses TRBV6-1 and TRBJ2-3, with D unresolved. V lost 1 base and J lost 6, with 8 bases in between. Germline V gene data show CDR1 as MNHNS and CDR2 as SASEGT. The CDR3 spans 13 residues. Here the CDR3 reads CASSEDRRDTQYF. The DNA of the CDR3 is TGTGCCAGCAGTGAAGATAGGCGGGATACGCAGTATTTT.

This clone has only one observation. In DNA, the CDR3 is TGTGCCATCAGTGAGTCTGGACGGGACTCTGGGGCCAACGTCCTGACTTTC. Translating it yields CAISESGRDSGANVLTF. This chain links TRBV10-3 with TRBJ2-6, with a possible D match to TRBD2 (5 bases). Germline CDR1 ENHRY, CDR2 SYGVKD. This CDR3 contains 17 residues. V gave up 0 bases and J gave up 0 bases, with 9 bases separating them.

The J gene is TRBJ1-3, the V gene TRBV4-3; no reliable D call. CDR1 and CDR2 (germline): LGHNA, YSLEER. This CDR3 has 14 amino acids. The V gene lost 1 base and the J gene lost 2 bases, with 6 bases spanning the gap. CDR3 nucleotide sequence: TGCGCCAGCAGCCAAGTGACGGCTGGAAACACCATATATTTT. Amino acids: CASSQVTAGNTIYF.

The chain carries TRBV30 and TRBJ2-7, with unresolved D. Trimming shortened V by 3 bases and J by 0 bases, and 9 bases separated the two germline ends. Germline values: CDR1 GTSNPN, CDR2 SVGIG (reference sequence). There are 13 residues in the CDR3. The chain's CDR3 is CAWRVKPSYEQYF. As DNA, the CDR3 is TGTGCCTGGAGGGTTAAACCCTCCTACGAGCAGTACTTC.

Here the CDR3 DNA reads TGCGCCAGCAGCCCCTCCGCGGGGACTGGAAACACCATATATTTT. As protein: CASSPSAGTGNTIYF. J is TRBJ1-3 and V is TRBV5-1; D gene unclear. Germline assignment: CDR1 SGHRS and CDR2 YFSETQ. Trimming took off 4 bases at V and 2 bases at J, with 13 bases between the two ends. This CDR3 comprises 15 residues.

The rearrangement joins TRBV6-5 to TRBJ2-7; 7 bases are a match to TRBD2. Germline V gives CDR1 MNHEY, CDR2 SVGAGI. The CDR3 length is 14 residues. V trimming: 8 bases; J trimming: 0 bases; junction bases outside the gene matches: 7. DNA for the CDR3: TGTGCCAGCGGACTCCGGGGGGTCTCCTACGAGCAGTACTTC. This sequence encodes CASGLRGVSYEQYF.